One sample yielded the 3 T cell receptor beta chains listed below, sequenced in a study of tumor-infiltrating lymphocytes in oesophageal squamous cell carcinoma. One entry per CDR3 protein, called by TCRdb with MiXCR from the reads. The profile shows 12,000 or so distinct CDR3 sequences, roughly three fifths of them singletons. Specimen: blood. The receptors derive from a female donor with esophageal squamous cell carcinoma.

The CDR3: CASSLVGGRLAGSYEQYF. DNA of the CDR3: TGTGCCAGCAGCTTAGTAGGGGGTCGGCTAGCGGGCTCCTACGAGCAGTACTTC. The V and J genes are TRBV7-2 and TRBJ2-6; 8 nucleotides match TRBD2. The end of the DNA is better explained by TRBJ2-7, so the J call may be wrong. This CDR3 spans 18 amino acids. In germline, CDR1 is SGHTA, CDR2 FQGNSA.

The sample holds one count of this clonotype. This chain links TRBV12-3 or TRBV12-4 with TRBJ2-2, with 10 bases identical to TRBD2. V shed 6 bases, J shed 7 bases, and the junction held 11 bases outside the gene matches. This CDR3 has 16 amino acids. The CDR3 loop is CASRNGVAGGHGELFF. As DNA, the CDR3 is TGTGCCAGCAGGAACGGGGTAGCGGGAGGTCACGGGGAGCTGTTTTTT.

In this sample, this clonotype turned up many times. The rearrangement uses TRBV5-4 and TRBJ2-7; 7 bases are a match to TRBD1. The CDR3 is 16 amino acids. Germline CDR1 and CDR2: SGHNT and YYREEE (reference sequence). V lost 0 bases and J lost 1; bases outside the gene matches: 7. CDR3 DNA: TGTGCCAGCAGCTTGGAAATGTGGGACAGTTCCTACGAGCAGTACTTC. It codes for CASSLEMWDSSYEQYF.